This TCR beta chain was identified in a study of blood T cell repertoires in COVID-19. The CDR3 is made up of 15 amino acids. Germline assignment: CDR1 KGHSH and CDR2 LQKENI. Trimming shortened V by 2 bases and J by 0 bases, and 9 bases separated the two germline ends. Here immunoSEQ multiplex PCR was the method, and the copy in TCRdb shows in-frame clones only, minus some. This sample has approximately 200,000 clones, with 70% to 90% found just once. The clonotype was recovered from a man aged 18 to 30 with active or convalescent COVID-19. The sample comprised peripheral blood. The rearrangement joins TRBV18 to TRBJ2-3; D is perhaps TRBD2 (5 bases). The CDR3 DNA sequence: TGTGCCAGCTCACCATCGGGGATTAGCACAGATACGCAGTATTTT. It is translated as CASSPSGISTDTQYF.